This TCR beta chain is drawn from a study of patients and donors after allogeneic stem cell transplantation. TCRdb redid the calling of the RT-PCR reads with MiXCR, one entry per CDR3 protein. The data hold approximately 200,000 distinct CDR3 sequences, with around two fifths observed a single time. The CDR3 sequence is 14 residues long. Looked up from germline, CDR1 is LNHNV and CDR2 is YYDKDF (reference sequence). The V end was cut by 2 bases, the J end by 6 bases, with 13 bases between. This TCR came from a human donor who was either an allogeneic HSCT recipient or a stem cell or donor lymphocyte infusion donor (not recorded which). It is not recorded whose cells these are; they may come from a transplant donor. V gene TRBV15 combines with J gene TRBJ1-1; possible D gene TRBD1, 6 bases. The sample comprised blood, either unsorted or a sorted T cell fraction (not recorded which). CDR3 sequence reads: CATSRQGTVPEAFF. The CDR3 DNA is TGTGCCACCAGCAGACAGGGGACGGTTCCTGAAGCTTTCTTT.